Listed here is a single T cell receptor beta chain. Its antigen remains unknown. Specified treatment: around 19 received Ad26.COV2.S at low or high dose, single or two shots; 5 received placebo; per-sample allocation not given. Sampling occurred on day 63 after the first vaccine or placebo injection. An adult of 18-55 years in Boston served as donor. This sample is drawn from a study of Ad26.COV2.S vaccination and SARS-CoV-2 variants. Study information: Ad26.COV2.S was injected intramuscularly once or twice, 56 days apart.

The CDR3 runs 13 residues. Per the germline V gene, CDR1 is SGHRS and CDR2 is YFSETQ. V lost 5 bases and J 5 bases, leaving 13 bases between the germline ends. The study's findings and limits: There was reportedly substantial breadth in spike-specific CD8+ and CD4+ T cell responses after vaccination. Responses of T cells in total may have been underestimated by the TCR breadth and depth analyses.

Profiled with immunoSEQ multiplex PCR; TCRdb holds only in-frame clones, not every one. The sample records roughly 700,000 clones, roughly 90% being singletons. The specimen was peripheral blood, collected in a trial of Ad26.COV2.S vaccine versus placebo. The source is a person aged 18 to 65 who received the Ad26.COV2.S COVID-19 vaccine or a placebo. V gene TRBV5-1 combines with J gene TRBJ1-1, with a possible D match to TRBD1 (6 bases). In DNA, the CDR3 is TGCGCCAGCAGATCGGGAGGGGGTACTGAAGCTTTCTTT. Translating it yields CASRSGGGTEAFF.